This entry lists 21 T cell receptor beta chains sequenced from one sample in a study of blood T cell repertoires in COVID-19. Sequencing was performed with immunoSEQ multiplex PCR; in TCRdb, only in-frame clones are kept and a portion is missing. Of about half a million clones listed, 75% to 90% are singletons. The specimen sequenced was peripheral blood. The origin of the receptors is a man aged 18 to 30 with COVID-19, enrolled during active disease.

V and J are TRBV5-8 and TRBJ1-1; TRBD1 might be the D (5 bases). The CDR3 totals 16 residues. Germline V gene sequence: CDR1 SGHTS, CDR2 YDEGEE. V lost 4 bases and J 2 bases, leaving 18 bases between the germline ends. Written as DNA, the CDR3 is TGTGCCAGCAGCGGCCGGGGGGAAGGAGGAAACACTGAAGCTTTCTTT. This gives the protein CASSGRGEGGNTEAFF.

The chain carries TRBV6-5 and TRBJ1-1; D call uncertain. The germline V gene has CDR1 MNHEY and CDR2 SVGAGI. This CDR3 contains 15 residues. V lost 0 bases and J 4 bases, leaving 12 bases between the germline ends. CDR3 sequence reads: CASSYSSGQRTEAFF. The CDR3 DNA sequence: TGTGCCAGCAGTTACTCTTCGGGTCAACGCACTGAAGCTTTCTTT.

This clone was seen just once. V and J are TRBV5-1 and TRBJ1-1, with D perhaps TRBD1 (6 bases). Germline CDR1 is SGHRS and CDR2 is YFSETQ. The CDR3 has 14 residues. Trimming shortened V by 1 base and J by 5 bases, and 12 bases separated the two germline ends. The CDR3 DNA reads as TGCGCCAGCAGCTTGAATGGGGGCAGGACTGAAGCTTTCTTT. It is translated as CASSLNGGRTEAFF.

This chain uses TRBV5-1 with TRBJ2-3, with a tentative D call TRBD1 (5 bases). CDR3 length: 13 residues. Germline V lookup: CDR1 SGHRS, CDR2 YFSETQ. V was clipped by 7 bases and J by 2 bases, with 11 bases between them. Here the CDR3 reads CASRRQITDTQYF. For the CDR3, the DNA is TGCGCCAGCCGGAGACAGATCACAGATACGCAGTATTTT.

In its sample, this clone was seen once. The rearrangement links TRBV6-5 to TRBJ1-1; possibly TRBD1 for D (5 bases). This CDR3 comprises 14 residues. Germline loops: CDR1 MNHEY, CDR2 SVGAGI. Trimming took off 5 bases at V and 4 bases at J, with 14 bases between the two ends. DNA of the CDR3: TGTGCCAGCAGTCTCGGTGGGGGGTCCACTGAAGCTTTCTTT. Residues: CASSLGGGSTEAFF.

DNA of the CDR3: TGTGCCAGCAGCTTAGGGGTAGGGGGCTTCGGAGAGACCCAGTACTTC. This sequence encodes CASSLGVGGFGETQYF. The gene calls are TRBV7-6 and TRBJ2-5; 7 bases are a match to TRBD1. V shed 1 base, J shed 4 bases, and the junction held 9 bases outside the gene matches. Germline V gene data show CDR1 as SGHVS and CDR2 as FNYEAQ. The CDR3 totals 16 residues.

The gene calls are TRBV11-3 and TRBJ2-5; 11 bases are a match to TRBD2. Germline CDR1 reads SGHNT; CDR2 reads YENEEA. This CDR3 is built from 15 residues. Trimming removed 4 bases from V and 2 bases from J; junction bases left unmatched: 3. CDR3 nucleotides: TGTGCCAGCAGCTCGGGACTAGCGGTTCAAGAGACCCAGTACTTC. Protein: CASSSGLAVQETQYF.

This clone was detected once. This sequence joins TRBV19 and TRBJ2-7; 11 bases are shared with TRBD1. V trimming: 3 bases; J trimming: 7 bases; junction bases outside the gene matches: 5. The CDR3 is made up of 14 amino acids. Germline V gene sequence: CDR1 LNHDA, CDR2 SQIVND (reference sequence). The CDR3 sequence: CASSMDRGRKEQYF. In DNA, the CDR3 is TGTGCCAGTAGTATGGACAGGGGGCGGAAGGAGCAGTACTTC. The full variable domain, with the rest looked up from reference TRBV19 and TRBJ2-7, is DGGITQSPKYLFRKEGQNVTLSCEQNLNHDAMYWYRQDPGQGLRLIYYSQIVNDFQKGDIAEGYSVSREKKESFPLTVTSAQKNPTAFYLCASSMDRGRKEQYFGPGTRLTVT.

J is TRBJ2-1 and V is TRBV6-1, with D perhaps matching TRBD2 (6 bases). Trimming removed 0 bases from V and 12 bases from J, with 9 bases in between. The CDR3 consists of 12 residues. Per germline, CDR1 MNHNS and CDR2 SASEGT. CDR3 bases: TGTGCCAGCAGTGAAGCCTCGACTAGGCAGTTCTTC. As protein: CASSEASTRQFF.

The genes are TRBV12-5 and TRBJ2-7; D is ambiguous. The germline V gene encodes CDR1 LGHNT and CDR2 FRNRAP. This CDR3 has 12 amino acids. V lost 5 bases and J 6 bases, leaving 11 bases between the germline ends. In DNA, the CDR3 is TGTGCTAGTGGTACTGACACCGTCGAGCAGTACTTC. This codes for CASGTDTVEQYF.

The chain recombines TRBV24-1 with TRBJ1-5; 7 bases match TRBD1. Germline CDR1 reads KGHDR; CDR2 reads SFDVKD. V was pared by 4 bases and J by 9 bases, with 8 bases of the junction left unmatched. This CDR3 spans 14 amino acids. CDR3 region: CATSDSTGRGPQHF. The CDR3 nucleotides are TGTGCCACCAGTGACTCGACAGGGCGGGGGCCCCAGCATTTT.

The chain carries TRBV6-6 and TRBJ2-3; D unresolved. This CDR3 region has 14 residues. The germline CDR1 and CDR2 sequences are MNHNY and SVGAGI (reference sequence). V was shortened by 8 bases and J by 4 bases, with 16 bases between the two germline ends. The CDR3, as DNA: TGTGCCAGCGGCCGCCTAGGAACCCCAGATACGCAGTATTTT. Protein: CASGRLGTPDTQYF.

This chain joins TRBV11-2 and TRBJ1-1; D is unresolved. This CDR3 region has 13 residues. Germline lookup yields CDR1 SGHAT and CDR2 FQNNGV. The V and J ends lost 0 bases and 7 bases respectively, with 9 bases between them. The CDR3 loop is CASSLDEGVEAFF. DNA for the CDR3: TGTGCCAGCAGCTTAGATGAAGGAGTTGAAGCTTTCTTT.

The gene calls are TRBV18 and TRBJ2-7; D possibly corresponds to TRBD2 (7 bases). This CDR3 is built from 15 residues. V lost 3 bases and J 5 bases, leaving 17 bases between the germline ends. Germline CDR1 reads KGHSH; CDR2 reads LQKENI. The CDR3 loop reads CASSPRTGGENEQYF. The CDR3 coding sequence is TGTGCCAGCTCACCCCGGACGGGGGGCGAGAACGAGCAGTACTTC. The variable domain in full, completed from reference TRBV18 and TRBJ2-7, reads NAGVMQNPRHLVRRRGQEARLRCSPMKGHSHVYWYRQLPEEGLKFMVYLQKENIIDESGMPKERFSAEFPKEGPSILRIQQVVRGDSAAYFCASSPRTGGENEQYFGPGTRLTVT.

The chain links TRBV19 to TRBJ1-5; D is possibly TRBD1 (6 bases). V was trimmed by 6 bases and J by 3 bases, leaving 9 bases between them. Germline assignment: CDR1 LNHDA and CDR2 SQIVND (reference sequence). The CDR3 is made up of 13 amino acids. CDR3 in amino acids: CASRGGVNQPQHF. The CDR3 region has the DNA TGTGCCAGTAGAGGGGGGGTCAATCAGCCCCAGCATTTT.

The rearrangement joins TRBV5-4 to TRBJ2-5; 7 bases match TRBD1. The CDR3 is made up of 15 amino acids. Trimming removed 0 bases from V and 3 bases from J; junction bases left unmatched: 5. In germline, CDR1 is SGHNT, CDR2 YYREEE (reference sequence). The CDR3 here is CASSLGRGMEETQYF. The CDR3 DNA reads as TGTGCCAGCAGCTTGGGCAGGGGGATGGAAGAGACCCAGTACTTC.

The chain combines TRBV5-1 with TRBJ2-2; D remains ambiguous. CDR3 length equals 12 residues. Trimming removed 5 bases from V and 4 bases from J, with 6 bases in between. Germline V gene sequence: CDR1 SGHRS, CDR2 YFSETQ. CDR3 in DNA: TGCGCCAGCAGAGAGTCCACCGGGGAGCTGTTTTTT. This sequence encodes CASRESTGELFF.

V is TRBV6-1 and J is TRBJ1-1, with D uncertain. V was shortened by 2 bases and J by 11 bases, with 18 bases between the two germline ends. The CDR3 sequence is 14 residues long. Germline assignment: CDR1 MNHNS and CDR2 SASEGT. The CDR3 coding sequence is TGTGCCAGCAGTGAACGGGCCCCGCGGACTTTGGCTTTCTTT. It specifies CASSERAPRTLAFF.

The CDR3 nucleotides read TGTGCCACCAGTATCGCGGGAGGTTACACCGGGGAGCTGTTTTTT. As protein: CATSIAGGYTGELFF. This chain joins TRBV24-1 and TRBJ2-2, with 8 bases that match TRBD2. The length of the CDR3 is 15 residues. Germline V CDR1 and CDR2: KGHDR, SFDVKD. The V gene end was trimmed by 6 bases and the J gene end by 3 bases; junction bases not matched to a gene: 5.

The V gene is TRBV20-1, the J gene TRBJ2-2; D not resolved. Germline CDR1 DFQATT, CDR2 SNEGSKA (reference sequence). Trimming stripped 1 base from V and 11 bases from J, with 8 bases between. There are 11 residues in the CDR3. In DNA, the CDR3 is TGCAGTGCTAGAGTTAGAGGAGAGCTGTTTTTT. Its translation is CSARVRGELFF.

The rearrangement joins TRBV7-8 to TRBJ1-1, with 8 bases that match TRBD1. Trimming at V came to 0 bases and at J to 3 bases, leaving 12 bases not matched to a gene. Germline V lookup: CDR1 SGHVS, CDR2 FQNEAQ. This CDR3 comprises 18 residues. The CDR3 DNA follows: TGTGCCAGCAGCTTAGCGGACAGGGCCTTAGGGGGGGACACTGAAGCTTTCTTT. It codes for CASSLADRALGGDTEAFF.